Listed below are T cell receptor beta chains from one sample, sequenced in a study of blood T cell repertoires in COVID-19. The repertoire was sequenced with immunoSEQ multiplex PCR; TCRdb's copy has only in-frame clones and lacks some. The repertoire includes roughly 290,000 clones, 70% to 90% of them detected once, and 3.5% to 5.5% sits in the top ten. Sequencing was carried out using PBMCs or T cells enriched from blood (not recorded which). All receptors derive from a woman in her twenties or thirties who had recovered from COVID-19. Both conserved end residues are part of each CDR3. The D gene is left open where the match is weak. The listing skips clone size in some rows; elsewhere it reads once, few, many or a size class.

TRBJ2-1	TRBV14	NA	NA	TGTGCCAGCAGCCAAGATAGGTTAGCTCCTAGCTCCTACAATGAGCAGTTCTTC	CASSQDRLAPSSYNEQFF
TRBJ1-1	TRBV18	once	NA	TGTGCCAGCTCACCACTTTCAAGGGGCATCACTGAAGCTTTCTTT	CASSPLSRGITEAFF
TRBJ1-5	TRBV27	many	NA	TGTGCCAGCAGTTCGCCTCAACAGGGACAGCCCCAGCATTTT	CASSSPQQGQPQHF
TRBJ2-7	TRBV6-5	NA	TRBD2	TGTGCCAGCAGTTGGATTAGCGGGCCCTACGAGCAGTACTTC	CASSWISGPYEQYF
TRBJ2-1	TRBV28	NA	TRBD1	TGTGCCGTTTTCGACAGGGGTTTAGGGAATGAGCAGTTCTTC	CAVFDRGLGNEQFF
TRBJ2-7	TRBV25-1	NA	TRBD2	TGTGCCAGCAGTGAATTCGGCGGGAGTGACGAGCAGTACTTC	CASSEFGGSDEQYF
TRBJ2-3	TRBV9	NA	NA	TGTGCCAGCAGCGTGAGGGACACAGATACGCAGTATTTT	CASSVRDTDTQYF
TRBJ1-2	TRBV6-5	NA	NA	TGTGCCACCCAAACGACTACCTTATCTAACTATGGCTACACCTTC	CATQTTTLSNYGYTF
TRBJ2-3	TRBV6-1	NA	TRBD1	TGTGCCAGCAGTGTACAGGGGGCGGGTCGAGCAGATACGCAGTATTTT	CASSVQGAGRADTQYF
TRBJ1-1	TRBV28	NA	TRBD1	TGTGCCAGCAGTTCCGGGACAGGGATCACTGAAGCTTTCTTT	CASSSGTGITEAFF
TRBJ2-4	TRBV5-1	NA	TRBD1	TGCGCCAGCAGCTTGGGACAGGGGGAAAACATTCAGTACTTC	CASSLGQGENIQYF
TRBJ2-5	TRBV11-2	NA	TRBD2	TGTGCCAGCAGCTCATCCCCGATCGGGAGGGCCTTGGAGACCCAGTACTTC	CASSSSPIGRALETQYF
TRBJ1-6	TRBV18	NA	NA	TGTGCCAGCTCACCAGGGGAGGGGCGAAATTCACCCCTCCACTTT	CASSPGEGRNSPLHF
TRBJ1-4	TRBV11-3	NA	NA	TGTGCCAGCAGCTCAGACGTCGGGGGTAGGACTAATGAAAAACTGTTTTTT	CASSSDVGGRTNEKLFF
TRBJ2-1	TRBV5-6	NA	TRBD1	TGTGCCAGCAGCTTGATGCATGGCCAGGGGGTCAACAATGAGCAGTTCTTC	CASSLMHGQGVNNEQFF
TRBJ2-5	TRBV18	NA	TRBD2	TGTGCCAGCTCACCGACTAGCGGGGTGACCCAGTACTTC	CASSPTSGVTQYF
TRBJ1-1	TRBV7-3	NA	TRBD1	TGTGCCAGCAGCGTACAGGGGGCTCCAAAGCCTTTCTTT	CASSVQGAPKPFF
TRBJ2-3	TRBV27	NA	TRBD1	TGTGCCAGCAGTACCTTTTACAGGGGGCCTCACCGAGATACGCAGTATTTT	CASSTFYRGPHRDTQYF
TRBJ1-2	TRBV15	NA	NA	TGTGCCACCAGCAGAGAAGGGCAAAACAGGGCTGGCTACACCTTC	CATSREGQNRAGYTF
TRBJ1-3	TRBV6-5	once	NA	TGTGCCAGCAGTTCCCCCCTATCGGCTGGAAACACCATATATTTT	CASSSPLSAGNTIYF
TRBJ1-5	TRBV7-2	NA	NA	TGTGCCAGCAGCTATGGACAAAGCAATCAGCCCCAGCATTTT	CASSYGQSNQPQHF
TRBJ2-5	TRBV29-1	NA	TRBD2	TGCAGCGTTGGGGTTCGACTAGCGGGTTTAGAGACCCAGTACTTC	CSVGVRLAGLETQYF
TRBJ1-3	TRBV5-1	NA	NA	TGCGCCAGCAGTTCTCGAAGGGGGGGTTCGGCTGGAAACACCATATATTTT	CASSSRRGGSAGNTIYF
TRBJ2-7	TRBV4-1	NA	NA	TGCGCCAGCAGCCAAGCCAGGACGACTACGGGCGAGCAGTACTTC	CASSQARTTTGEQYF
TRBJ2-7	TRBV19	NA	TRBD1	TGTGCCAGTAGTACCGGGACAGGTCCCTTCTACGAGCAGTACTTC	CASSTGTGPFYEQYF
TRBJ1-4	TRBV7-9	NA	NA	TGTGCCAGCAGCTCGTGGCCCCGTCTAGATGGGACTAATGAAAAACTGTTTTTT	CASSSWPRLDGTNEKLFF
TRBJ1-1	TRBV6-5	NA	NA	TGTGCCAGCGATAGATTGGGGGGACTAAACACTGAAGCTTTCTTT	CASDRLGGLNTEAFF
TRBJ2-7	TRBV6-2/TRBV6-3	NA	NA	TGTGCCAGCAGCCCGTGGGGGGGCGGCGAGCAGTACTTC	CASSPWGGGEQYF
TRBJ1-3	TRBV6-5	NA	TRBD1	TGTGCCAGCAGCCAGGGACAGGTCTCTGGAAACACCATATATTTT	CASSQGQVSGNTIYF
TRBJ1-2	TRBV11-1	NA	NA	TGTGCCAGCAGCTTAGAATCGAGAAGGCCGGGTGGCTACACCTTC	CASSLESRRPGGYTF
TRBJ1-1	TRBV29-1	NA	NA	TGCAGCGTTGATCAGGGAGGCCCTGAAGCTTTCTTT	CSVDQGGPEAFF
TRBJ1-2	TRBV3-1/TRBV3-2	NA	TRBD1	TGTGCCAGCAGCCCCTCGACAGGGAGGAGTTCCTATGGCTACACCTTC	CASSPSTGRSSYGYTF
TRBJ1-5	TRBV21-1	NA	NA	TGTGCCAGCACCCCCCCCTACGACAGGTTTTGGGCCCAGCCCCAGCATTTT	CASTPPYDRFWAQPQHF